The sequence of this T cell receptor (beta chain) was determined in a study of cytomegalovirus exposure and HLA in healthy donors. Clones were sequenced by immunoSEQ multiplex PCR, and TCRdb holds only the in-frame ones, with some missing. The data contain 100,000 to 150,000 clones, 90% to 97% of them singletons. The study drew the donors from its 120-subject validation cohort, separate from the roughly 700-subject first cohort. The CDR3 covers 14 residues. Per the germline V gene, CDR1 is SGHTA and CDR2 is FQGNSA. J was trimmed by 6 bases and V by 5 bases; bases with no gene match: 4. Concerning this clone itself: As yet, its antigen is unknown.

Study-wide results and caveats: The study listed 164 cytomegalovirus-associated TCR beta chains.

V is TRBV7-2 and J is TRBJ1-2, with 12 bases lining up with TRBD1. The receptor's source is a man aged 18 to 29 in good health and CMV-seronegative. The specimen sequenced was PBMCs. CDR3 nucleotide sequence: TGTGCCAGCAGCCCGGGGACAGGGGGCAATGGCTACACCTTC. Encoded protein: CASSPGTGGNGYTF.